A selection of T cell receptor beta chains follows, all from one sample in a study of siplizumab effects on memory and regulatory T cells. This table comes from immunoSEQ multiplex PCR, and its TCRdb copy is limited to in-frame clones, with some not included. The sample holds 100,000 or so clones, 91% seen once. Sequencing was carried out using CD4+ T cells sorted from blood. These TCRs come from a human donor in good health. Some clones in this sample may be carry-over from other donors' samples. The CDR3 runs from the conserved cysteine through the conserved F or W. Fields, in order: V gene, D gene, clone size, J gene, CDR3 protein, CDR3 DNA. A D gene is named only where the DNA matches it firmly. Some rows mark clone size as missing; the rest say once, few, many or name a class of expanded clone.

TRBV7-3	.	few	TRBJ1-2	CASSSTTGPQDSYTF	TGTGCCAGCAGCTCCACGACAGGCCCTCAGGATAGCTACACCTTC
TRBV5-1	TRBD2	.	TRBJ2-2	CASRDTSGRAGELFF	TGCGCCAGCAGGGATACTAGCGGGAGGGCCGGGGAGCTGTTTTTT
TRBV5-4	.	.	TRBJ1-1	CASSFVGQPNTEAFF	TGTGCCAGCAGCTTTGTTGGACAACCGAACACTGAAGCTTTCTTT
TRBV6-4	.	.	TRBJ2-1	CASSRRTYNEQFF	TGTGCCAGCAGCCGCCGGACGTACAATGAGCAGTTCTTC
TRBV2	.	.	TRBJ2-7	CASSAGLPDYEQYF	TGTGCCAGCAGTGCAGGTCTGCCTGACTACGAGCAGTACTTC
TRBV28	.	.	TRBJ1-2	CASSSVGEGEGYTF	TGTGCCAGCAGTTCCGTGGGGGAGGGCGAAGGCTACACCTTC
TRBV29-1	.	.	TRBJ1-2	CSVEDVLAGPGYGYTF	TGCAGCGTTGAAGATGTTCTGGCCGGACCAGGCTATGGCTACACCTTC
TRBV7-2	TRBD2	.	TRBJ2-2	CASSLNAGGSTGELFF	TGTGCCAGCAGCTTGAATGCGGGCGGGAGTACCGGGGAGCTGTTTTTT
TRBV11-2	TRBD2	few	TRBJ2-4	CASSSYKGLAFKNIQYF	TGTGCCAGCAGCTCATACAAAGGACTAGCGTTCAAAAACATTCAGTACTTC
TRBV6-1	.	.	TRBJ1-5	CASSVRQANQPQHF	TGTGCCAGCAGTGTTCGGCAGGCCAATCAGCCCCAGCATTTT
TRBV19	TRBD1	once	TRBJ2-2	CASRRTGANTGELFF	TGTGCCAGCCGCCGGACAGGGGCGAACACCGGGGAGCTGTTTTTT
TRBV6-4	TRBD1	once	TRBJ2-6	CASSDSTGWRANVLTF	TGTGCCAGCAGTGACTCGACAGGGTGGAGGGCCAACGTCCTGACTTTC
TRBV11-2	TRBD2	.	TRBJ2-5	CASSPRLAQETQYF	TGTGCCAGCAGCCCTCGACTAGCGCAAGAGACCCAGTACTTC
TRBV7-9	.	.	TRBJ2-1	CASSLDQGFYNEQFF	TGTGCCAGCAGCTTAGACCAGGGGTTTTACAATGAGCAGTTCTTC
TRBV6-1	.	.	TRBJ1-2	CASTAGRGNYGYTF	TGTGCCAGCACTGCCGGGAGGGGTAACTATGGCTACACCTTC
TRBV2	.	.	TRBJ1-5	CASSEGGLTNQPQHF	TGTGCCAGCAGTGAAGGGGGCCTCACCAATCAGCCCCAGCATTTT
TRBV9	.	.	TRBJ1-2	CASSVDAGRNYGYTF	TGTGCCAGCAGCGTGGACGCTGGGAGGAACTATGGCTACACCTTC
TRBV5-6	TRBD1	.	TRBJ2-3	CASSHRRTGDTDTQYF	TGTGCCAGCAGCCACCGACGGACAGGGGACACAGATACGCAGTATTTT
TRBV6-1	TRBD2	.	TRBJ2-7	CASRGGLAGASEQYF	TGTGCCAGCAGGGGGGGACTAGCGGGAGCATCCGAGCAGTACTTC
TRBV4-1	.	.	TRBJ2-2	CASSHRLRVGTGELFF	TGCGCCAGCAGCCACCGATTGAGGGTCGGCACCGGGGAGCTGTTTTTT
TRBV7-7	TRBD1	.	TRBJ2-3	CASSPMGTGSTDTQYF	TGTGCTAGCAGCCCGATGGGGACAGGGAGCACAGATACGCAGTATTTT
TRBV6-5	.	.	TRBJ2-6	CASGVSGANVLTF	TGTGCCAGCGGGGTTTCTGGGGCCAACGTCCTGACTTTC
TRBV10-1	TRBD1	.	TRBJ2-3	CASSGRGGTPTDTQYF	TGCGCCAGCAGTGGCCGAGGGGGCACTCCCACAGATACGCAGTATTTT
TRBV27	.	.	TRBJ2-7	CASSPRQDSLLPYEQYF	TGTGCCAGCAGTCCAAGACAGGATTCCCTCTTACCCTACGAGCAGTACTTC
TRBV2	.	.	TRBJ1-5	CASSRDAGRPQHF	TGTGCCAGCAGCCGGGACGCGGGACGGCCCCAGCATTTT
TRBV4-1	TRBD2	.	TRBJ2-1	CASSPILAGVVDEQFF	TGCGCCAGCAGCCCTATCCTAGCGGGAGTGGTCGATGAGCAGTTCTTC
TRBV2	.	.	TRBJ2-7	CASSGRIGPYEQYF	TGTGCCAGCAGTGGAAGGATAGGGCCTTACGAGCAGTACTTC
TRBV29-1	.	.	TRBJ2-1	CSVEGSDQFF	TGCAGCGTTGAAGGGAGCGACCAGTTCTTC
TRBV10-3	.	.	TRBJ1-2	CAISDRQTAYGYTF	TGTGCCATCAGTGATAGACAGACGGCCTATGGCTACACCTTC
TRBV28	TRBD1	.	TRBJ1-1	CASVRDSLGTFF	TGTGCCAGCGTAAGGGACAGCTTGGGAACTTTCTTT
TRBV7-2	.	.	TRBJ2-1	CASRPTRDNEQFF	TGTGCCAGCAGACCAACTAGAGACAATGAGCAGTTCTTC
TRBV2	.	few	TRBJ1-2	CASSEQGGYGYTF	TGTGCCAGCAGTGAACAGGGAGGCTATGGCTACACCTTC
TRBV5-8	.	.	TRBJ1-1	CASSLYRVNTEAFF	TGTGCCAGCAGCTTGTACAGGGTAAACACTGAAGCTTTCTTT
TRBV2	.	.	TRBJ1-2	CASSGDSFYGYTF	TGTGCCAGCAGTGGTGACAGCTTCTATGGCTACACCTTC
TRBV11-3	TRBD2	.	TRBJ2-7	CASSFPKAGVPGEQYF	TGTGCCAGCAGCTTCCCCAAAGCGGGAGTCCCGGGCGAGCAGTACTTC
TRBV30	TRBD1	.	TRBJ1-1	CAWGDRGQGEAEAFF	TGTGCCTGGGGAGACCGCGGACAGGGAGAAGCTGAAGCTTTCTTT
TRBV15	TRBD1	.	TRBJ2-7	CATSRETGGYEQYF	TGTGCCACCAGCAGAGAGACAGGGGGATACGAGCAGTACTTC
TRBV6-1	TRBD2	.	TRBJ2-3	CASSEPGLAADTQYF	TGTGCCAGCAGTGAACCGGGACTAGCTGCAGATACGCAGTATTTT
TRBV7-9	TRBD2	.	TRBJ2-3	CASSHEGTSGRGYTQYF	TGTGCCAGCAGCCATGAGGGCACTAGCGGGAGAGGGTATACGCAGTATTTT
TRBV28	.	.	TRBJ1-4	CASSSGGVDEGPGEKLFF	TGTGCCAGCAGTTCGGGAGGGGTGGATGAGGGCCCGGGGGAAAAACTGTTTTTT
TRBV6-6	TRBD2	.	TRBJ2-1	CASSSTGTSGLNEQFF	TGTGCCAGCAGTTCGACCGGGACTAGCGGGCTAAATGAGCAGTTCTTC
TRBV28	TRBD2	.	TRBJ2-2	CASSLGTSDIGELFF	TGTGCCAGCAGTTTAGGGACTAGCGATATCGGGGAGCTGTTTTTT
TRBV11-1	.	.	TRBJ2-4	CASSPAIGAKNIQYF	TGTGCCAGCAGCCCCGCGATCGGGGCCAAAAACATTCAGTACTTC
TRBV19	TRBD1	.	TRBJ2-6	CASTGTGGVGANVLTF	TGTGCCAGTACCGGGACAGGGGGCGTCGGGGCCAACGTCCTGACTTTC
TRBV14	.	.	TRBJ1-4	CASSQEFNPTNEKLFF	TGTGCCAGCAGCCAAGAGTTCAATCCAACTAATGAAAAACTGTTTTTT
TRBV19	TRBD1	.	TRBJ2-2	CASSVNGQGRANTGELFF	TGTGCCAGTAGTGTAAACGGACAGGGCAGGGCGAACACCGGGGAGCTGTTTTTT
TRBV27	.	.	TRBJ1-4	CASRLRDRGKLFF	TGTGCCAGCCGGCTTCGGGACCGTGGGAAACTGTTTTTT
TRBV7-3	.	.	TRBJ2-7	CASSLGSGSLDEQYF	TGTGCCAGCAGCTTAGGGTCGGGAAGTCTTGACGAGCAGTACTTC
TRBV19	TRBD2	few	TRBJ2-2	CASMAITSGTNTGELFF	TGTGCCAGTATGGCGATTACTAGCGGGACGAACACCGGGGAGCTGTTTTTT
TRBV19	.	.	TRBJ1-1	CASRTGTPNTEAFF	TGTGCCAGTCGAACCGGGACACCCAACACTGAAGCTTTCTTT
TRBV7-9	TRBD2	.	TRBJ2-1	CASSYGLAGADEQFF	TGTGCCAGCAGCTACGGACTAGCGGGAGCAGATGAGCAGTTCTTC
TRBV30	TRBD1	once	TRBJ1-5	CAWRGTGGFVGNQPQHF	TGTGCCTGGAGAGGGACAGGGGGCTTTGTGGGCAATCAGCCCCAGCATTTT
TRBV6-1	.	.	TRBJ2-4	CASRRPGDSKNIQYF	TGTGCCAGCAGGCGTCCCGGGGATTCCAAAAACATTCAGTACTTC
TRBV4-2	TRBD2	.	TRBJ2-7	CASSQGRTSGRAHEQYF	TGTGCCAGCAGCCAAGGCAGGACTAGCGGGAGGGCCCACGAGCAGTACTTC
TRBV29-1	TRBD2	.	TRBJ2-1	CSVQRGDTYNEQFF	TGCAGCGTCCAACGGGGGGATACCTACAATGAGCAGTTCTTC
TRBV5-8	TRBD1	.	TRBJ2-1	CASSLGQGYNEQFF	TGTGCCAGCAGCTTGGGACAGGGCTACAATGAGCAGTTCTTC
TRBV2	.	.	TRBJ1-2	CASSPTAAYIGYTF	TGTGCCAGCAGTCCCACGGCCGCTTATATTGGCTACACCTTC
TRBV29-1	TRBD2	.	TRBJ2-5	CSVSGGLAGLQETQYF	TGCAGCGTTTCCGGGGGGCTAGCGGGGCTCCAAGAGACCCAGTACTTC
TRBV18	.	.	TRBJ1-2	CASSPSAENYGYTF	TGTGCCAGCTCACCAAGCGCCGAAAACTATGGCTACACCTTC